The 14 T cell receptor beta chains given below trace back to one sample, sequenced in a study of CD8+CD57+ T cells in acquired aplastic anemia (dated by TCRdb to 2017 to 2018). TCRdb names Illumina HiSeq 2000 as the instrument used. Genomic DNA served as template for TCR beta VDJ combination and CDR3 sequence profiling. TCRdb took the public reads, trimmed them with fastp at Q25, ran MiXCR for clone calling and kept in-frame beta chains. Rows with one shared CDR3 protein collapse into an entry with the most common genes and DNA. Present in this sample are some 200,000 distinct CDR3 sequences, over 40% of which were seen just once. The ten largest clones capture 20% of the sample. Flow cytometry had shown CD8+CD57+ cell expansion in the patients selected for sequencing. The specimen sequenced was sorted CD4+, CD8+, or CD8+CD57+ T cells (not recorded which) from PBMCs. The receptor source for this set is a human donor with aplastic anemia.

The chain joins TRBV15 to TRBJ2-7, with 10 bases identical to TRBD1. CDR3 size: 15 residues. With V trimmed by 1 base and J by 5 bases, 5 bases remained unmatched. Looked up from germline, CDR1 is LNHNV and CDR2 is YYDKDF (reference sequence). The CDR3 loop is CATSRVGQGRHEQYF. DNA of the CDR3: TGTGCCACCAGCAGAGTGGGACAGGGGAGGCACGAGCAGTACTTC.

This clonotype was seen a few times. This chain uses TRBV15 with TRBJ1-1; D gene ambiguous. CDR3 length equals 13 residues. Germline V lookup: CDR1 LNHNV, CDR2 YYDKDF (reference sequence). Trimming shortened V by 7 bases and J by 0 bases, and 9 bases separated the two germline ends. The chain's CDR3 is CATKWIMNTEAFF. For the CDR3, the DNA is TGTGCCACCAAGTGGATTATGAACACTGAAGCTTTCTTT.

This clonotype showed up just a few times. The CDR3 here is CASSGQGLAGAEQYF. Written as DNA, the CDR3 is TGTGCCAGCAGTGGCCAGGGACTAGCGGGGGCCGAGCAGTACTTC. The chain is built from TRBV2 and TRBJ2-7, with 14 nucleotides matching TRBD2. Germline V lookup: CDR1 SNHLY, CDR2 FYNNEI. The junction had 5 bases not matched to a gene; V was cut back by 4 bases and J by 6 bases. The length of the CDR3 is 15 residues.

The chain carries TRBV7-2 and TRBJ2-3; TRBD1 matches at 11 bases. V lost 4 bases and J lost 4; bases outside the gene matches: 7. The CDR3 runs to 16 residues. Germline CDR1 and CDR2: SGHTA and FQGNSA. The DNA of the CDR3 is TGTGCCAGCAGCTGTACCTGGACAGGGGGCCCAGATACGCAGTATTTT. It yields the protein CASSCTWTGGPDTQYF.

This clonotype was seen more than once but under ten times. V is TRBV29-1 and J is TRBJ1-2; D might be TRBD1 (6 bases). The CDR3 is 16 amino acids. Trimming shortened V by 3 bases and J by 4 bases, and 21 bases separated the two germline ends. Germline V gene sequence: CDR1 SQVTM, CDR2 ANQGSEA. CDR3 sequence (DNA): TGCAGCGTTGACCCAATAGCAGGGGCCTCTAGCTATGGCTACACCTTC. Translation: CSVDPIAGASSYGYTF.

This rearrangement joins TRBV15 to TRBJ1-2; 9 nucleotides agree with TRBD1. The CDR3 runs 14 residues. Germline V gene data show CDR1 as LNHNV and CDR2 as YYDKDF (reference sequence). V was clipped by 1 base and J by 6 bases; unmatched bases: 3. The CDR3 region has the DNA TGTGCCACCAGCAGAGCGACAGGGGGGGATGGCTACACCTTC. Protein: CATSRATGGDGYTF.

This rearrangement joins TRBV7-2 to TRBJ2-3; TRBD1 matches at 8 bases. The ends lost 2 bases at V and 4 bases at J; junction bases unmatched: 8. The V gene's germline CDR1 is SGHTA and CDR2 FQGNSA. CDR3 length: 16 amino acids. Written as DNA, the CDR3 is TGTGCCAGCAGCTTAAATCGGTCAGGGGGCGCAGATACGCAGTATTTT. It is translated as CASSLNRSGGADTQYF.

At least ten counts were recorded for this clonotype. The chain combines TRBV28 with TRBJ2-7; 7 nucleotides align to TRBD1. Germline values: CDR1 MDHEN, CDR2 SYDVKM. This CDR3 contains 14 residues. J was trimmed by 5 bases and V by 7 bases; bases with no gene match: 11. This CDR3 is CASTQQGSRDEQYF. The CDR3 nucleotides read TGTGCCAGCACCCAACAGGGGTCCAGGGACGAGCAGTACTTC.

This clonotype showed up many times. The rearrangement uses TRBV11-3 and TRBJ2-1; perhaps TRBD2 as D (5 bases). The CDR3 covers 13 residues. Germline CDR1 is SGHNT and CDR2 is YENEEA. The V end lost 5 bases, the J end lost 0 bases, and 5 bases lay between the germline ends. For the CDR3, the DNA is TGTGCCAGCAGCACTAGCTCCTACAATGAGCAGTTCTTC. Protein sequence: CASSTSSYNEQFF.

Here the CDR3 DNA reads TGTGCCAGCACTCGAACTAGCGGGAACTCCTACGAGCAGTACTTC. Translating it yields CASTRTSGNSYEQYF. The J gene is TRBJ2-7, the V gene TRBV7-2, with 10 bases lining up with TRBD2. Germline V gives CDR1 SGHTA, CDR2 FQGNSA. The ends lost 7 bases at V and 0 bases at J; junction bases unmatched: 6. CDR3 length equals 15 residues.

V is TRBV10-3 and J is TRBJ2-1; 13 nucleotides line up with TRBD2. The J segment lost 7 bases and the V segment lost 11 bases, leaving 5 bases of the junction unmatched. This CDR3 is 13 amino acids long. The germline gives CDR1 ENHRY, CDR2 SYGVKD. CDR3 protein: CAGKTSGGNEQFF. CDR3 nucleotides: TGTGCCGGAAAGACTAGCGGGGGGAATGAGCAGTTCTTC.

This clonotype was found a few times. The CDR3, as DNA: TGTGCCAGTAGTCAACAGGGGGGGGAGAACACTGAAGCTTTCTTT. Translation: CASSQQGGENTEAFF. The chain couples TRBV19 to TRBJ1-1; TRBD1 matches 8 bases. V dropped 5 bases and J dropped 1; count of bases not matched to a gene: 6. The CDR3 loop spans 15 amino acids. The germline V gene encodes CDR1 LNHDA and CDR2 SQIVND (reference sequence).

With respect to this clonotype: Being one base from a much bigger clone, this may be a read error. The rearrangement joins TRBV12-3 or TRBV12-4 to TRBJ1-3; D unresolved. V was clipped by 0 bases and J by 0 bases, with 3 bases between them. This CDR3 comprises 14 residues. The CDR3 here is CASSLASSGNTIYF. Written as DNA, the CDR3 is TGTGCCAGCAGTTTAGCTAGCTCTGGAAACACCATATATTTT.

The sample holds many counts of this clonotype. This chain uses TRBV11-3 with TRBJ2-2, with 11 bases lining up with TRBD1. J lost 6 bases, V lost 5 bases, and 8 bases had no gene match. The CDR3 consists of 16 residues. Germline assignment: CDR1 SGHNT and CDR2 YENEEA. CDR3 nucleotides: TGTGCCAGCAGCCATCGGGACAGGGGGTTGGCCGGGGAGCTGTTTTTT. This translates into CASSHRDRGLAGELFF.